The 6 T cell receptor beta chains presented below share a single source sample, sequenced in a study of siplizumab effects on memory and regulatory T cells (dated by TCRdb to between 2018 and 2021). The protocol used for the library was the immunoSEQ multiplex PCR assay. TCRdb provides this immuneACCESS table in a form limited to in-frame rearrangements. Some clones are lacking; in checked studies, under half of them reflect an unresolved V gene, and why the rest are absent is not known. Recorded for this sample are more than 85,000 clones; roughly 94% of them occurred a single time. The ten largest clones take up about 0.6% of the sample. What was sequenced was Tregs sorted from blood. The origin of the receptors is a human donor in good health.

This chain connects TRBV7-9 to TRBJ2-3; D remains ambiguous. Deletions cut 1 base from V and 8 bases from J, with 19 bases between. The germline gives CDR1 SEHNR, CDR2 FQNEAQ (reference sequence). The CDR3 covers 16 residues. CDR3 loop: CASSLDKTRAQLTQYF. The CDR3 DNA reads TGTGCCAGCAGCTTAGATAAAACCCGGGCCCAACTTACGCAGTATTTT.

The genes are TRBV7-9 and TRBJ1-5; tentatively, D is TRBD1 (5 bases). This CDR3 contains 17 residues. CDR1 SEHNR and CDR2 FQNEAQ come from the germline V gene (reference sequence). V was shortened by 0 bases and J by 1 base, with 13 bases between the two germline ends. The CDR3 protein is CASSLARAGTSNQPQHF. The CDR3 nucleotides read TGTGCCAGCAGCTTAGCGAGGGCGGGGACGAGCAATCAGCCCCAGCATTTT.

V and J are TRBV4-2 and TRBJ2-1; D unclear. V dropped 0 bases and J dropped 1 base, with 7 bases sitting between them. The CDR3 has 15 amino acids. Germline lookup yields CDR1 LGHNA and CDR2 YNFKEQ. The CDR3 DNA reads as TGTGCCAGCAGCCAAGAGGCTAGTTCCTACAATGAGCAGTTCTTC. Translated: CASSQEASSYNEQFF.

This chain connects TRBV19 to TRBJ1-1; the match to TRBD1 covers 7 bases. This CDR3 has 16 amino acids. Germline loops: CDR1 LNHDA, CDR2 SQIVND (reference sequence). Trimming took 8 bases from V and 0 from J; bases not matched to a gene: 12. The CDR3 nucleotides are TGTGCCAGTCAGTGGGACAGCCAAAAAATGAACACTGAAGCTTTCTTT. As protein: CASQWDSQKMNTEAFF.

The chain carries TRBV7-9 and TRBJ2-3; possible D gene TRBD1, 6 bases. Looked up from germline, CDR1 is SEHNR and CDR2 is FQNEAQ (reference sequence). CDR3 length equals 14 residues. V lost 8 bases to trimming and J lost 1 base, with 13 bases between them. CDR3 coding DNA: TGTGCCAGCGGTGGAAGGACAGGCACAGATACGCAGTATTTT. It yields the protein CASGGRTGTDTQYF.

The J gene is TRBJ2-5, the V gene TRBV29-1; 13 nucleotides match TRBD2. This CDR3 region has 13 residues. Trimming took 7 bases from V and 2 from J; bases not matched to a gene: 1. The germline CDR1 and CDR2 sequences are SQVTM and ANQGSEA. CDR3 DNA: TGCAGCGCGGGACTAGCGGGGCAAGAGACCCAGTACTTC. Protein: CSAGLAGQETQYF.